This T cell receptor (beta chain) was captured by sequencing in a study of T cells in narcolepsy (dated by TCRdb to 2017 to 2018). Regarding the study in general: Patients with narcolepsy type 1 or type 2 (NT1, NT2) and healthy control donors were enrolled in the study. To look for autoreactive T cells in narcolepsy patients that target self-antigens of hypocretin neurons (hypocretin, TRIB2), the study used TCR Vbeta sequencing to follow clonotypes in blood and CSF.

V ends up 0 bases short and J 6 bases short, with an unmatched junction base count of 9. Including the terminal cysteine and phenylalanine, the CDR3 comprises 15 residues. The sequence is cut down to CDR3 DNA, 45 bases in frame from base 1. For CDR1 and CDR2, the germline V gene lists SGHTS and YDEGEE. The investigation overall reported the following: HCRT-specific and TRIB2-specific autoreactive clonotypes were highlighted in plots that compared CD4+ T cell clonotypes in CSF versus blood from the same patient. According to the report, autoreactive clonotypes were detected serially in the blood of the same patients and of different patients, but not in healthy controls. Numbers of sequenced blood memory CD4+ clonotypes were comparable, with averages of about 39,494 in patients and about 35,000 in controls. No sequences matching autoreactive T cell clones were present in some of the blood memory CD4+ repertoires from patients and controls.

For TCR Vbeta sequencing, memory CD4+ T cells were sorted ex vivo from the peripheral blood of both healthy controls and narcolepsy patients. Library prep was done by the immunoSEQ multiplex PCR assay. TCRdb holds this immuneACCESS table with in-frame rearrangements only. Some clones are missing; in checked studies, unresolved V genes explain under half, and the rest has no known cause. In all, the sample holds tens of thousands of clones, and almost 80% of those were seen once. Roughly 3.5% of the sample rests with the top ten. About this clone itself: Its cognate antigen has yet to be identified. Base qualities are not recorded, but no much larger clone differs from it by a single base.

The TCR comes from a human donor in good health. The sample taken for sequencing was memory (CD45RA-) CD4+ T cells from blood. The cell subset or site label, read with the paper, signifies: memory T cells sorted ex vivo from peripheral blood. In this chain, TRBV5-8 is recombined with TRBJ2-7; TRBD2 matches 7 bases in the middle. Read as DNA, the sequence is TGTGCCAGCAGCTTGGGCGGGAGTAGTTGGCGCGAGCAGTACTTC. It translates to CASSLGGSSWREQYF.